This TCR beta chain was recovered during a study of cytomegalovirus exposure and HLA in healthy donors. Study-wide results and limits: Associated with cytomegalovirus, according to the listing, were fewer than 200 TCR beta chains. It has been reported that TCR beta sequences accurately predicted the HLA-A and HLA-B alleles of most subjects. When a later analysis compared HLA-associated TCR beta chains with equally common others, the HLA-associated chains turned out to be more clonally expanded and to have lower generation probabilities.

The V and J ends lost 0 bases and 9 bases, in that order; junction bases with no gene match: 13. Per the germline V gene, CDR1 is MNHEY and CDR2 is SVGAGI. The CDR3 extends over 16 amino acids. The PCR contained 60 Vbeta and 13 Jbeta primers. Only in-frame clones appear in the TCRdb table, and some are missing; sequencing was by immunoSEQ multiplex PCR. The sample shows some 150,000 clones, roughly 80% of them seen only once. Notes on this clone: Its antigen remains unknown.

V gene TRBV6-5 combines with J gene TRBJ1-1; TRBD1 agrees at 7 bases. The specimen was PBMCs. This TCR derives from a man aged 35 to 55 in good health and CMV-seropositive. The CDR3 loop reads CASSYSARQGYTKAFF. The CDR3 region has the DNA TGTGCCAGCAGTTACTCGGCCCGACAGGGATATACGAAAGCTTTCTTT.